This T cell receptor beta chain was identified in a study of cytomegalovirus exposure and HLA in healthy donors. PCR employed 60 Vbeta and 13 Jbeta primers. Repertoires were generated with immunoSEQ multiplex PCR, while TCRdb's copy carries only in-frame clones and drops some. This table has approximately 150,000 clones, 75% to 80% appearing once. The TCR sequence derives from a male donor in good health and CMV-seronegative. Sequenced input: PBMCs.

This CDR3 is CASRIPGQGAEQYF. The CDR3 nucleotides are TGTGCCAGCAGGATCCCGGGACAGGGAGCCGAGCAGTACTTC. V usage is TRBV28 and J usage is TRBJ2-7; 9 bases are shared with TRBD1. Germline V gene sequence: CDR1 MDHEN, CDR2 SYDVKM. The trim removed 6 bases at V and 6 bases at J, leaving 9 bases unmatched. This CDR3 is built from 14 residues.